These 21 T cell receptor beta chains were sequenced from one sample in a study of PD-1 blockade in classical Hodgkin lymphoma. Repertoires were generated with immunoSEQ multiplex PCR, while TCRdb's copy carries only in-frame clones and drops some. Here the sample spans 98,000 or so clones, nearly 90% being singletons. Each patient relapsed following autologous stem cell transplantation, and prior brentuximab vedotin exposure differed. The sequencing here drew on peripheral blood mononuclear cells (PBMCs), taken before the second cycle of nivolumab. The receptors derive from a human donor with classical Hodgkin lymphoma.

The J gene is TRBJ2-7, the V gene TRBV4-1; 7 bases line up with TRBD2. The V gene's germline CDR1 is MGHRA and CDR2 YSYEKL. V trimming: 2 bases; J trimming: 5 bases; junction bases outside the gene matches: 6. This CDR3 is built from 14 residues. This CDR3 is CASSQQTSSNEQYF. CDR3 in DNA: TGCGCCAGCAGCCAACAGACTAGCTCAAACGAGCAGTACTTC.

The chain carries TRBV4-2 and TRBJ2-5; 10 bases align to TRBD2. Trimming took 0 bases from V and 7 from J; bases not matched to a gene: 11. Germline-derived CDR1 and CDR2 are LGHNA and YNFKEQ. This CDR3 has 17 residues. The CDR3 DNA reads TGTGCCAGCAGCCAAGATACGAGCGGGAGGGCCCGGGGGACCCAGTACTTC. Amino acids: CASSQDTSGRARGTQYF.

The rearrangement joins TRBV6-5 to TRBJ2-7, with D uncertain. In germline, CDR1 is MNHEY, CDR2 SVGAGI. CDR3 length: 15 amino acids. Between the trimmed V and J ends, which lost 2 bases and 0 bases, there was a span of 11 bases. CDR3: CASSYNSVSSYEQYF. CDR3 nucleotides: TGTGCCAGCAGTTACAACTCGGTCAGCTCCTACGAGCAGTACTTC.

This rearrangement joins TRBV6-5 to TRBJ2-3; 9 bases match TRBD2. V shed 6 bases and J 3 bases; nucleotides not matched to a gene: 1. CDR1 is MNHEY, CDR2 SVGAGI, per germline. The CDR3 runs to 13 residues. The CDR3 sequence is CASRAGGTDTQYF. The CDR3 DNA reads as TGTGCCAGCAGGGCGGGAGGGACAGATACGCAGTATTTT.

CDR3 amino acids: CAAKWASGDQETQYF. The DNA of the CDR3 is TGTGCGGCGAAGTGGGCTAGCGGGGACCAAGAGACCCAGTACTTC. The V and J genes are TRBV7-9 and TRBJ2-5; TRBD2 matches 9 bases. The germline V gene encodes CDR1 SEHNR and CDR2 FQNEAQ (reference sequence). The CDR3 totals 15 residues.

J is TRBJ2-7 and V is TRBV7-9; D may be TRBD1 (6 bases). The germline gives CDR1 SEHNR, CDR2 FQNEAQ (reference sequence). The CDR3 is made up of 14 amino acids. Trimming pared 1 base from V and 5 bases from J, leaving 12 bases between. The CDR3 region is CASSLGLGADEQYF. The CDR3 nucleotides read TGTGCCAGCAGCTTAGGGCTGGGGGCGGACGAGCAGTACTTC.

V gene TRBV5-4 combines with J gene TRBJ2-5; maybe TRBD2 (5 bases). Germline V gene lookup returns CDR1 SGHNT and CDR2 YYREEE (reference sequence). The CDR3 totals 11 residues. Trimming cost V 4 bases and J 7 bases, with 8 bases left between them. The CDR3: CASSLRGTQYF. The DNA for the CDR3 is TGTGCCAGCAGCCTTCGGGGGACCCAGTACTTC. Full variable domain (rest looked up from reference TRBV5-4 and TRBJ2-5): ETGVTQSPTHLIKTRGQQVTLRCSSQSGHNTVSWYQQALGQGPQFIFQYYREEENGRGNFPPRFSGLQFPNYSSELNVNALELDDSALYLCASSLRGTQYFGPGTRLLVL.

This clone was counted a single time. The chain carries TRBV29-1 and TRBJ2-1; 8 bases match TRBD2. Trimming removed 2 bases from V and 9 bases from J; junction bases left unmatched: 18. The CDR3 loop spans 17 amino acids. The germline V gene has CDR1 SQVTM and CDR2 ANQGSEA. CDR3 region: CSVEKGDRLAGLGEQFF. The CDR3 DNA follows: TGCAGCGTTGAAAAGGGAGATCGGCTAGCGGGCTTGGGTGAGCAGTTCTTC.

This clone was detected once. The chain carries TRBV25-1 and TRBJ1-1, with 11 bases aligning to TRBD1. The germline V gene has CDR1 MGHDK and CDR2 SYGVNS. The CDR3 sequence is 13 residues long. J was trimmed by 9 bases and V by 1 base; bases with no gene match: 1. The CDR3 DNA is TGTGCCAGCAGTGAATGGGACAGGGGGAAAGCTTTCTTT. As protein: CASSEWDRGKAFF.

V is TRBV7-9 and J is TRBJ2-7; 8 nucleotides align to TRBD2. The germline V gene has CDR1 SEHNR and CDR2 FQNEAQ (reference sequence). The V and J ends lost 5 bases and 1 base, in that order; junction bases with no gene match: 10. The CDR3 has 16 residues. The CDR3 here is CASSAEGGRSSYEQYF. In nucleotides, the CDR3 is TGTGCCAGCAGCGCCGAGGGCGGGAGGTCTTCCTACGAGCAGTACTTC.

V usage is TRBV6-1 and J usage is TRBJ1-2; D unclear. V was clipped by 8 bases and J by 4 bases, with 14 bases between them. The CDR3 sequence is 13 residues long. CDR1 and CDR2 (germline): MNHNS, SASEGT. The CDR3 here is CASGPLEFYGYTF. The DNA of the CDR3 is TGTGCCAGCGGGCCTTTGGAGTTCTATGGCTACACCTTC.

The rearrangement uses TRBV14 and TRBJ1-4, with D tentatively TRBD1 (5 bases). The CDR3 is made up of 16 amino acids. Germline lookup yields CDR1 SGHDN and CDR2 FVKESK. The germline V and J ends were trimmed by 4 bases and 2 bases, with 14 bases remaining between them. The CDR3 sequence: CASSLGWGVTNEKLFF. CDR3 sequence (DNA): TGTGCCAGCAGCCTCGGTTGGGGGGTCACTAATGAAAAACTGTTTTTT.

The genes are TRBV5-1 and TRBJ2-7; 8 bases match TRBD1. The CDR3 totals 15 residues. Germline CDR1 SGHRS, CDR2 YFSETQ. Trimming took 0 bases from V and 6 from J; bases not matched to a gene: 8. CDR3 region: CASSLVGQAYSEQYF. The DNA for the CDR3 is TGCGCCAGCAGCTTGGTGGGACAGGCGTATTCCGAGCAGTACTTC.

The chain links TRBV27 to TRBJ2-1; TRBD1 agrees at 7 bases. Looked up from germline, CDR1 is MNHEY and CDR2 is SMNVEV (reference sequence). V lost 5 bases, J lost 6 bases, and 10 bases stayed unmatched. CDR3 length equals 15 residues. The DNA of the CDR3 is TGTGCCAGCAGTCCCGGGACAGCGTTTTTCAATGAGCAGTTCTTC. The encoded protein is CASSPGTAFFNEQFF.

The V call is TRBV27, the J call TRBJ2-2; no definite D call. Trimming took 1 base from V and 0 from J, leaving 6 bases between them. The CDR3 sequence is 15 residues long. CDR1 and CDR2 (germline): MNHEY, SMNVEV (reference sequence). The CDR3 coding sequence is TGTGCCAGCAGTTTATGGAACCCGAACACCGGGGAGCTGTTTTTT. It codes for CASSLWNPNTGELFF.

The V gene is TRBV25-1, the J gene TRBJ1-2; D perhaps matches TRBD1 (5 bases). Germline V gene lookup returns CDR1 MGHDK and CDR2 SYGVNS. This CDR3 comprises 13 residues. V dropped 4 bases and J dropped 6 bases, with 12 bases sitting between them. The CDR3 loop is CASSAFRADGYTF. The CDR3 nucleotides read TGTGCCAGCAGTGCCTTCAGGGCGGATGGCTACACCTTC.

This chain uses TRBV30 with TRBJ2-2; D gene unclear. The V end was cut by 0 bases, the J end by 3 bases, with 8 bases between. Per germline, CDR1 GTSNPN and CDR2 SVGIG (reference sequence). The CDR3 contains 14 residues. This chain's CDR3 is CAWSVSLYTGELFF. The DNA of the CDR3 is TGTGCCTGGAGTGTATCGCTGTACACCGGGGAGCTGTTTTTT.

The V call is TRBV27, the J call TRBJ2-7; possibly TRBD1 for D (6 bases). Looked up from germline, CDR1 is MNHEY and CDR2 is SMNVEV (reference sequence). Trimming removed 2 bases at V and 4 bases at J, with 12 bases between. The CDR3 covers 14 residues. The CDR3 protein is CASSLGDTIYEQYF. The CDR3 DNA reads as TGTGCCAGCAGTTTAGGGGACACCATATACGAGCAGTACTTC.

The chain links TRBV5-1 to TRBJ2-3; D not certain. CDR1 and CDR2 (germline): SGHRS, YFSETQ. V was pared by 2 bases and J by 4 bases, with 11 bases between. This CDR3 has 14 residues. The CDR3 DNA is TGCGCCAGCAGCTTACCACTAACGCCAGATACGCAGTATTTT. Protein sequence: CASSLPLTPDTQYF.

The chain is built from TRBV6-1 and TRBJ2-1; tentatively, D is TRBD2 (6 bases). Germline V gene data show CDR1 as MNHNS and CDR2 as SASEGT. CDR3 length: 13 residues. Trimming shortened V by 2 bases and J by 6 bases, and 8 bases separated the two germline ends. The CDR3: CASSERDFNEQFF. DNA of the CDR3: TGTGCCAGCAGTGAAAGGGACTTCAATGAGCAGTTCTTC.

This rearrangement joins TRBV19 to TRBJ2-5; D is perhaps TRBD2 (5 bases). V was trimmed by 5 bases and J by 5 bases, leaving 12 bases between them. CDR1 and CDR2 (germline): LNHDA, SQIVND (reference sequence). CDR3 length equals 13 residues. CDR3 sequence reads: CASSRTSRETQYF. CDR3 in DNA: TGTGCCAGTAGTCGCACTAGTCGGGAGACCCAGTACTTC. Full variable domain (rest looked up from reference TRBV19 and TRBJ2-5): DGGITQSPKYLFRKEGQNVTLSCEQNLNHDAMYWYRQDPGQGLRLIYYSQIVNDFQKGDIAEGYSVSREKKESFPLTVTSAQKNPTAFYLCASSRTSRETQYFGPGTRLLVL.